This T cell receptor beta chain was obtained from a study of T cells in Graves' hyperthyroidism and ophthalmopathy. TCR beta CDR3 sequences were amplified from RNA transcripts. Using the HTBI primer set, a first-round RT-PCR was run on the TCR CDR3. In TCRdb, the multiplex PCR reads were re-called with MiXCR into one record per CDR3 protein. This table holds about 160,000 distinct CDR3 sequences, over 8% found once. Hyperthyroidism had been newly diagnosed in patients aged 18 to 65, and its duration was under 2 months. Thyroid ultrasound, orbital computed tomography, clinical symptoms, and serum thyroxine and TRAb underpinned diagnoses. Overall study findings and caveats: Using 13 V-J features, a model discriminated ophthalmopathy from stable hyperthyroidism. Most thyroid clonotypes with frequency above 0.001 were detected in blood.

CDR3 length: 14 residues. V was clipped by 3 bases and J by 5 bases, with 17 bases between them. The germline V gene encodes CDR1 DFQATT and CDR2 SNEGSKA (reference sequence). The table lists this clonotype with many counts. Its antigen is unknown. Sequenced material: blood. The receptor was derived from a woman younger than 35 with Graves' hyperthyroidism that later progressed to Graves' ophthalmopathy. The chain links TRBV20-1 to TRBJ2-7; D may be TRBD1 (6 bases). As DNA, the CDR3 is TGCAGTGCTAGCATCGGACAGTTTCCGAACGAGCAGTACTTC. Translating it yields CSASIGQFPNEQYF.